A single sample is the source of the 20 T cell receptor beta chains below, sequenced in a study of T cell changes during pregnancy in multiple sclerosis. The protocol was immunoSEQ multiplex PCR, while the TCRdb copy is restricted to in-frame clones and leaves out a portion. The table has roughly 84,000 clones, about 93% seen once; the top ten hold about 1.3%. Sample: peripheral blood, taken in the third trimester of pregnancy. These TCRs come from a female donor in good health, enrolled as a control in a pregnancy study.

The chain links TRBV28 to TRBJ1-5; tentatively, D is TRBD1 (6 bases). Between the trimmed V and J ends, which lost 7 bases and 0 bases, there was a span of 7 bases. Germline CDR1 and CDR2: MDHEN and SYDVKM. CDR3 size: 13 residues. CDR3 protein: CASNRVSNQPQHF. CDR3 bases: TGTGCCAGCAACAGGGTTAGCAATCAGCCCCAGCATTTT.

This chain joins TRBV15 and TRBJ1-1; D is undetermined. The V and J ends lost 1 base and 0 bases respectively, with 6 bases between them. The CDR3 has 14 amino acids. The germline V gene has CDR1 LNHNV and CDR2 YYDKDF (reference sequence). The CDR3, as DNA: TGTGCCACCAGCAGAGGCGGGCTGAACACTGAAGCTTTCTTT. Its protein product is CATSRGGLNTEAFF.

CDR3 protein: CASSFAGLEKLFF. CDR3 DNA sequence: TGTGCCAGCAGCTTTGCAGGGCTTGAAAAACTGTTTTTT. The chain recombines TRBV7-8 with TRBJ1-4, with a tentative D call TRBD1 (5 bases). Trimming removed 3 bases from V and 7 bases from J, with 9 bases in between. Germline CDR1 is SGHVS and CDR2 is FQNEAQ. CDR3 length: 13 residues. The entire variable domain, with the rest obtained from reference TRBV7-8 and TRBJ1-4, is as follows: GAGVSQSPRYKVAKRGQDVALRCDPISGHVSLFWYQQALGQGPEFLTYFQNEAQLDKSGLPSDRFFAERPEGSVSTLKIQRTQQEDSAVYLCASSFAGLEKLFFGSGTQLSVL.

The gene calls are TRBV5-1 and TRBJ1-1; maybe TRBD1 (5 bases). CDR3 length: 14 amino acids. The germline CDR1 and CDR2 sequences are SGHRS and YFSETQ. V was clipped by 4 bases and J by 3 bases, with 13 bases between them. The chain's CDR3 is CASSPAGGYTEAFF. In nucleotides, the CDR3 is TGCGCCAGCAGCCCGGCCGGGGGTTACACTGAAGCTTTCTTT.

The DNA of the CDR3 is TGTGCCAGCAGCTTACGGGGGGGGTCCCTCGGTCAGCCCCAGCATTTT. Translation: CASSLRGGSLGQPQHF. The rearrangement joins TRBV5-6 to TRBJ1-5; D might be TRBD1 (5 bases). V lost 2 bases to trimming and J lost 6 bases, with 18 bases between them. Germline values: CDR1 SGHDT, CDR2 YYEEEE. This CDR3 has 16 amino acids.

The chain links TRBV5-4 to TRBJ2-7, with 13 nucleotides matching TRBD2. V shed 4 bases and J 2 bases; nucleotides not matched to a gene: 3. CDR1 and CDR2 (germline): SGHNT, YYREEE (reference sequence). The CDR3 is made up of 15 amino acids. The CDR3 here is CASSLLAGGAYEQYF. The CDR3, as DNA: TGTGCCAGCAGCCTACTAGCGGGAGGGGCCTACGAGCAGTACTTC.

V and J are TRBV7-9 and TRBJ1-4; 7 nucleotides line up with TRBD1. V was pared by 4 bases and J by 6 bases, with 11 bases of the junction left unmatched. The CDR3 runs to 16 residues. Germline V gene data show CDR1 as SEHNR and CDR2 as FQNEAQ (reference sequence). The CDR3: CASSYGQAQSHEKLFF. The DNA of the CDR3 is TGTGCCAGCAGCTACGGACAGGCTCAGTCGCATGAAAAACTGTTTTTT.

The rearrangement uses TRBV15 and TRBJ2-7; D perhaps matches TRBD2 (6 bases). Germline CDR1 reads LNHNV; CDR2 reads YYDKDF (reference sequence). Trimming took 3 bases from V and 0 from J, leaving 9 bases between them. The CDR3 is 14 residues long. The DNA for the CDR3 is TGTGCCACCAGCAGGGGGGGAAGCTCCTACGAGCAGTACTTC. Residues: CATSRGGSSYEQYF.

CDR3 region: CASSEGGGEKLFF. In nucleotides, the CDR3 is TGCGCCAGCAGTGAGGGAGGAGGGGAAAAACTGTTTTTT. The chain links TRBV10-2 to TRBJ1-4; no firm D call. Germline CDR1 is WSHSY and CDR2 is SAAADI. There are 13 residues in the CDR3. The germline V and J ends were trimmed by 2 bases and 8 bases, with 9 bases remaining between them.

This chain joins TRBV19 and TRBJ2-5, with 8 positions matching TRBD1. CDR1 and CDR2 (germline): LNHDA, SQIVND (reference sequence). Losses at the gene ends were 6 bases for V and 5 bases for J; bases not matched to a gene: 14. This CDR3 has 16 amino acids. CDR3 in DNA: TGTGCCAGTAGCCCGGACAGGGATCTCAGGCGCGAGACCCAGTACTTC. Its protein is CASSPDRDLRRETQYF.

In this sample, this clone turned up once. V gene TRBV20-1 combines with J gene TRBJ2-7, with a tentative D call TRBD1 (5 bases). The germline V and J ends were trimmed by 7 bases and 6 bases, with 13 bases remaining between them. Germline assignment: CDR1 DFQATT and CDR2 SNEGSKA (reference sequence). This CDR3 comprises 11 residues. DNA of the CDR3: TGCAGTGGTCAGGGATCAGTCGAGCAGTACTTC. It translates to CSGQGSVEQYF.

V usage is TRBV27 and J usage is TRBJ2-1; D not certain. The CDR3 covers 14 residues. Per germline, CDR1 MNHEY and CDR2 SMNVEV (reference sequence). V lost 3 bases to trimming and J lost 10 bases, with 16 bases between them. In DNA, the CDR3 is TGTGCCAGCAGTTTCCAGACTCCGGAATTAGAGCAGTTCTTC. Amino acids: CASSFQTPELEQFF.

The chain combines TRBV4-1 with TRBJ2-1, with D tentatively TRBD1 (6 bases). The ends were cut back, 4 bases at V and 8 bases at J, with 12 bases in the middle. Germline values: CDR1 MGHRA, CDR2 YSYEKL. The CDR3 extends over 13 amino acids. The CDR3 DNA is TGCGCCAGCAGCCTGACAGGATCGGATGAGCAGTTCTTC. Translating it yields CASSLTGSDEQFF.

This clone showed up just once. This chain uses TRBV30 with TRBJ2-2; no clear D. Per germline, CDR1 GTSNPN and CDR2 SVGIG (reference sequence). The CDR3 covers 12 residues. The ends were cut back, 5 bases at V and 1 base at J, with 5 bases in the middle. This chain's CDR3 is CAWRVNTGELFF. In DNA, the CDR3 is TGTGCCTGGCGGGTGAACACCGGGGAGCTGTTTTTT.

In this sample, this clone turned up once. The chain has TRBV6-6 and TRBJ2-2; no reliable D call. Trimming stripped 8 bases from V and 5 bases from J, with 12 bases between. CDR1 MNHNY and CDR2 SVGAGI come from the germline V gene (reference sequence). This CDR3 contains 13 residues. CDR3 sequence (DNA): TGTGCCAGCTCCCCTCGGGTAACCGGGGAGCTGTTTTTT. This sequence encodes CASSPRVTGELFF.

The J gene is TRBJ1-4, the V gene TRBV2, with TRBD1 matching 7 bases. This CDR3 has 15 residues. The V and J ends lost 4 bases and 1 base, in that order; junction bases with no gene match: 3. Per the germline V gene, CDR1 is SNHLY and CDR2 is FYNNEI. CDR3: CASSAAGGTNEKLFF. For the CDR3, the DNA is TGTGCCAGCAGTGCGGCAGGGGGAACTAATGAAAAACTGTTTTTT.

The J gene is TRBJ2-7, the V gene TRBV10-1, with a possible D match to TRBD1 (5 bases). The CDR3 extends over 11 amino acids. The ends were cut back, 6 bases at V and 4 bases at J, with 7 bases in the middle. The germline gives CDR1 WNHNN, CDR2 SYGVQD (reference sequence). The CDR3 nucleotides are TGCGCCAGCAGAAACAGGTACGAGCAGTACTTC. It translates to CASRNRYEQYF.

V and J are TRBV6-5 and TRBJ1-1; TRBD1 agrees at 8 bases. There are 14 residues in the CDR3. V dropped 5 bases and J dropped 8; count of bases not matched to a gene: 10. Germline values: CDR1 MNHEY, CDR2 SVGAGI. The CDR3 loop reads CASSQRTGPLEAFF. CDR3 bases: TGTGCCAGCAGTCAACGGACAGGGCCATTGGAAGCTTTCTTT.

V gene TRBV7-8 combines with J gene TRBJ2-1; the match to TRBD2 covers 14 bases. The CDR3 length is 17 residues. The junction had 3 bases not matched to a gene; V was cut back by 0 bases and J by 5 bases. CDR1 is SGHVS, CDR2 FQNEAQ, per germline. This CDR3 reads CASSLARTSGRNNEQFF. The CDR3 DNA sequence: TGTGCCAGCAGCTTAGCCCGGACTAGCGGGAGGAACAATGAGCAGTTCTTC.

The gene calls are TRBV2 and TRBJ1-3; D not resolved. Germline loops: CDR1 SNHLY, CDR2 FYNNEI. This CDR3 comprises 13 residues. Trimming removed 2 bases at V and 4 bases at J, with 6 bases between. The CDR3 sequence is CASSEFRGNTIYF. CDR3 in DNA: TGTGCCAGCAGTGAATTTCGGGGAAACACCATATATTTT.